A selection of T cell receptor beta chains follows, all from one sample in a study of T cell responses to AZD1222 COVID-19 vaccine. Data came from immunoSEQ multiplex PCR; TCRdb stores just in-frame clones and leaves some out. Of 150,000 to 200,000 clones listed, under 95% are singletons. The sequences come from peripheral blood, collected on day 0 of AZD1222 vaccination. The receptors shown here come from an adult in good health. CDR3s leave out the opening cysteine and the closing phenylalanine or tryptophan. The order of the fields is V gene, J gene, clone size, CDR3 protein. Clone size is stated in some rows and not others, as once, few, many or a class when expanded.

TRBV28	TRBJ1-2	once	ASSFRTGGNYGYT
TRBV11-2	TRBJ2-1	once	ASSSSGRSYNEQF
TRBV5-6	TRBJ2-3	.	ASSLLGGKGPDTQY
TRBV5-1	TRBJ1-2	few	ASSPRRHGYT
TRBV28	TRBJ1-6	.	ASRSGTVNSPLH
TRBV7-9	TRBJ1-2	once	ASSLFGTQGDYGYT
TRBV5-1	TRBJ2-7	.	ASSDQGSRNEQY
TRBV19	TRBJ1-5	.	ASGQPFYQPQH
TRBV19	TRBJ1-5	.	ASSMGQLSNQPQH
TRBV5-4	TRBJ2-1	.	ASSYQAGAGEQF
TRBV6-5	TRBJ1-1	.	ASSKLVGAEAF
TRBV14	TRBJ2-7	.	ASSQEWTYEQY
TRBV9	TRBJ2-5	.	ASSDSGQETQY
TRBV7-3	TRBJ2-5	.	ASSLGGTSGQETQY
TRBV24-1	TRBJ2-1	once	ATSDFSGYNEQF
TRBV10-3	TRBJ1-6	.	AISRELSYYNSPLH
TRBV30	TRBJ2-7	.	AWSVSRGLLGEQY
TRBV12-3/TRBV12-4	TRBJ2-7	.	ASSLEGEQY
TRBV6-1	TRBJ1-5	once	ASSEQQGNQPQH
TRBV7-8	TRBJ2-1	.	ASSQTIAREQF
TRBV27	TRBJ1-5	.	ASSLRQQNSNQPQH
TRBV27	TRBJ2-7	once	ASSPTGQTEQY
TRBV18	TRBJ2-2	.	ASSKNTGELF
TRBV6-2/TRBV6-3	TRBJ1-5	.	ASSYRRSVGNQPQH
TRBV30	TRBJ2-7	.	AWNHGQRSYEQY
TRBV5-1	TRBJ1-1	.	ASTLGGLVGRRTEAF
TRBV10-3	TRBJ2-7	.	AISDRVAGAYEQY
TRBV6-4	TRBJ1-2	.	ASSDSRTGGFDYGYT
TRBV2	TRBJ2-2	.	ARRGVGSGELF
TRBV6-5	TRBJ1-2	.	ASSLNEAGPYGYT
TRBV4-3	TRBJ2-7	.	ASSQAQLGLGEQY
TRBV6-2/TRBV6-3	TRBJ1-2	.	ASSPWGQGPFAGYT
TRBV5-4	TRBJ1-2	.	ASSLGGGADYGYT
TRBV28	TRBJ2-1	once	ASSPGGRATYNEQF
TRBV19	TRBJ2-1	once	ASSMPPGLAEYNEQF
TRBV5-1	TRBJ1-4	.	ASVLWVLREKLF
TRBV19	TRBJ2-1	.	ASRAGGPYNEQF
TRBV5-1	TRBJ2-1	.	ASSLGHNSYNEQF
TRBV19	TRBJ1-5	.	ASNQGLSLGIRDQPQH
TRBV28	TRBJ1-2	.	ASKEEGINYGYT
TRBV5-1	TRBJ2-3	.	ASTEPSDTQY
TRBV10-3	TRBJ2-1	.	AISEGREGPNEQF
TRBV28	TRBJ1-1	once	ASRDGTVKNTEAF
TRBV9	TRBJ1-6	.	ASSDRGPDANSPLH
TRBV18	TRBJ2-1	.	ASSPQGANEQF
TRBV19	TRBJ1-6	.	ASSTFRGDSPLH